The T cell receptor (beta chain) described here comes from a study of post-analysis software for immune sequencing data. For the study at large: Relapsing-remitting, secondary progressive and progressive-relapsing multiple sclerosis were all included among the disease courses.

In germline, CDR1 is ENHRY, CDR2 SYGVKD. The CDR3 extends over 13 amino acids. Trimming cost V 8 bases and J 9 bases; bases outside gene matches: 6. Notes on this clonotype: The antigen is undetermined.

Study-wide points: Five TRBV segments appeared more often in patients than in controls, and TRBV5-6, TRBV5-1 and TRBV20-1 were among these. People with multiple sclerosis had a significantly lower normalized Chao1 diversity than controls did. Under the F measure, samples that were prepared in one batch clustered strongly together.

Unique molecular identifiers tagged the TCR beta cDNA libraries. Roughly 450,000 cDNA molecules were recovered from an input of 1 to 10 million T cells. TCRdb re-called the PCR reads through MiXCR, storing one row per CDR3 protein. This sample has more than 500,000 distinct CDR3 sequences, with around a third found just once. This chain joins TRBV10-3 and TRBJ2-1; 11 nucleotides agree with TRBD2. The sequence was obtained from a girl younger than 18 with multiple sclerosis. Sequencing used blood. The CDR3 coding sequence is TGTGCCATCGGGGCTAGCGGGGGGTTTGAGCAGTTCTTC. Translated, it gives CAIGASGGFEQFF.